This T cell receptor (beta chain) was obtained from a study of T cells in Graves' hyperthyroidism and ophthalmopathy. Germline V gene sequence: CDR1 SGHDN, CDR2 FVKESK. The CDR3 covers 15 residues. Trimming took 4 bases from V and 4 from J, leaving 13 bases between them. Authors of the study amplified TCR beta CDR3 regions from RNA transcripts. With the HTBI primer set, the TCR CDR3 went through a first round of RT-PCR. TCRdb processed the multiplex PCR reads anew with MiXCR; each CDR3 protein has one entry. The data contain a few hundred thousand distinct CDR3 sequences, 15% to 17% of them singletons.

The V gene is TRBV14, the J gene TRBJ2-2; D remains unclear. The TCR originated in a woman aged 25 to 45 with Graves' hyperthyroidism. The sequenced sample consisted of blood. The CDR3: CASSRLEAATGELFF. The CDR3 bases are TGTGCCAGCAGCCGCTTAGAGGCGGCCACCGGGGAGCTGTTTTTT.